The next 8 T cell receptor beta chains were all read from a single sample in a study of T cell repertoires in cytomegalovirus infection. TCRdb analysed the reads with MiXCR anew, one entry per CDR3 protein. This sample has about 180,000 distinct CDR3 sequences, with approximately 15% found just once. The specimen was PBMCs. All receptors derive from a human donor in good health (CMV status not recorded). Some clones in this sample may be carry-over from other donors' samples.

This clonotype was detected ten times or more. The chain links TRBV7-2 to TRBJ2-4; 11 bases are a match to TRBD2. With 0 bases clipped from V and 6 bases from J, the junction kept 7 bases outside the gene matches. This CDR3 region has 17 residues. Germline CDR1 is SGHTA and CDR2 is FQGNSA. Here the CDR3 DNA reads TGTGCCAGCAGCTTAGCTTTACTAGCGGGAGATCCAAACATTCAGTACTTC. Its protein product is CASSLALLAGDPNIQYF.

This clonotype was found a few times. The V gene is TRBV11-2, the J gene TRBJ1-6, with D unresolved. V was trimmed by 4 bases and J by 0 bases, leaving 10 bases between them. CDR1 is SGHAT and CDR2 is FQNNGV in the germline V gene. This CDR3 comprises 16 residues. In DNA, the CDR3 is TGTGCCAGCAGCTCCGAGGAAGTCTCCTATAATTCACCCCTCCACTTT. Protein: CASSSEEVSYNSPLHF.

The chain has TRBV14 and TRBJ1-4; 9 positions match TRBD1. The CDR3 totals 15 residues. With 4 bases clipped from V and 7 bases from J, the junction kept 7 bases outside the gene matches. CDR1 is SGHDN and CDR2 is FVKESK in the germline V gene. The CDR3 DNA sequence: TGTGCCAGCAGCCGCATGGGGACAGGGACTGAAAAACTGTTTTTT. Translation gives CASSRMGTGTEKLFF.

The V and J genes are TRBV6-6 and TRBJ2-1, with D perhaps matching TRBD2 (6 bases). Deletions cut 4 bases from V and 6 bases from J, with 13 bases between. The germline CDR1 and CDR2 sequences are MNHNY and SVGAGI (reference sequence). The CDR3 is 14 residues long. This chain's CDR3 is CASSSPLTSNEQFF. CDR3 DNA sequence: TGTGCCAGCAGTTCACCCTTGACTAGCAATGAGCAGTTCTTC.

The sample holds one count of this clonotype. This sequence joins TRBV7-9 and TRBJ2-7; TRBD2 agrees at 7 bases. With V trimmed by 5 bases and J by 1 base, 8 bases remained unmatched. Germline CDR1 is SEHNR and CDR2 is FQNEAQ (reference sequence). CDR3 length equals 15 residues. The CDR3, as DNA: TGTGCCAGCAGCGGGGGGGGAATTAGATCCTACGAGCAGTACTTC. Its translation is CASSGGGIRSYEQYF.

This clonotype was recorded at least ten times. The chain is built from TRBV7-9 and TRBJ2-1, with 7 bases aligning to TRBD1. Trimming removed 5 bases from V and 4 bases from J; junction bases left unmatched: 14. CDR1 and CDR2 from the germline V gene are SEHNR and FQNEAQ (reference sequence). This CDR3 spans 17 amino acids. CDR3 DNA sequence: TGTGCCAGCAGCCACCCTAAAAGGGGGCCAGGATACAATGAGCAGTTCTTC. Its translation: CASSHPKRGPGYNEQFF.

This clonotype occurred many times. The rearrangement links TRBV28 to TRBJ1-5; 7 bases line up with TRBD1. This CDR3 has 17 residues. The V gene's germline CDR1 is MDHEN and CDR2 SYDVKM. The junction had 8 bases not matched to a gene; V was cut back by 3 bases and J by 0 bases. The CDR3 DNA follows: TGTGCCAGCAGTTTTCCAGGGGGAATTTATAGCAATCAGCCCCAGCATTTT. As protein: CASSFPGGIYSNQPQHF.

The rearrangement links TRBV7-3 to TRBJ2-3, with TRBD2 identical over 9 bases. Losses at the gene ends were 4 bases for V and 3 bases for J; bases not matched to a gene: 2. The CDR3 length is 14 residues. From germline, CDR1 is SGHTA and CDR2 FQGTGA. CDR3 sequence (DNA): TGTGCCAGCAGCTCGGCGGGAGGGACAGATACGCAGTATTTT. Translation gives CASSSAGGTDTQYF.